Below, 23 T cell receptor beta chains from the same sample are listed, as sequenced in a study of T cell responses to AZD1222 COVID-19 vaccine. Profiled with immunoSEQ multiplex PCR; TCRdb holds only in-frame clones, not every one. Of more than 65,000 clones listed, about 90% are singletons. The sample consisted of peripheral blood, taken on day 0 of AZD1222 vaccination. These receptor sequences come from an adult in good health.

V usage is TRBV28 and J usage is TRBJ2-7; the match to TRBD2 covers 9 bases. V dropped 7 bases and J dropped 0; count of bases not matched to a gene: 7. This CDR3 contains 15 residues. Germline CDR1 reads MDHEN; CDR2 reads SYDVKM. This CDR3 reads CASTRGLANSYEQYF. The CDR3 DNA reads TGTGCCAGCACACGGGGACTAGCAAACTCCTACGAGCAGTACTTC.

This clone was found once. The chain couples TRBV5-1 to TRBJ2-3; tentatively, D is TRBD2 (5 bases). The CDR3 has 22 residues. Germline CDR1 and CDR2: SGHRS and YFSETQ. V was pared by 6 bases and J by 2 bases, with 37 bases between. The CDR3 here is CASTSEGRESVLDEGVTDTQYF. The CDR3 DNA reads as TGCGCCAGCACCAGCGAGGGTAGAGAATCTGTTCTTGATGAAGGCGTCACAGATACGCAGTATTTT.

V is TRBV28 and J is TRBJ2-3; D is unclear. V was cut by 6 bases and J by 7 bases, with 17 bases left in between. The CDR3 has 14 residues. CDR1 is MDHEN and CDR2 is SYDVKM in the germline V gene. As DNA, the CDR3 is TGTGCCAGCAGCCCTGGTAGGGCCTTGAATACGCAGTATTTT. Protein: CASSPGRALNTQYF.

The V and J genes are TRBV19 and TRBJ2-5, with a weak D call TRBD1 (6 bases). Trimming left V 9 bases short and J 0 bases short, with 8 bases between. The CDR3 sequence is 12 residues long. The germline gives CDR1 LNHDA, CDR2 SQIVND (reference sequence). The CDR3 reads CASQGYQETQYF. As DNA, the CDR3 is TGTGCCAGCCAGGGGTACCAAGAGACCCAGTACTTC.

This clone was counted a single time. The chain recombines TRBV7-2 with TRBJ2-7, with a possible D match to TRBD1 (5 bases). CDR1 SGHTA and CDR2 FQGNSA come from the germline V gene. V lost 1 base to trimming and J lost 3 bases, with 16 bases between them. The CDR3 length is 16 residues. As DNA, the CDR3 is TGTGCCAGCAGCTTAGGACAGCCTCAGAACCACTACGAGCAGTACTTC. It translates to CASSLGQPQNHYEQYF.

The CDR3 nucleotides read TGTGCCAGCAGTGATTCAATAGGAGCAGCTTTCTTT. It specifies CASSDSIGAAFF. This rearrangement joins TRBV2 to TRBJ1-1, with unresolved D. This CDR3 region has 12 residues. The V end was cut by 3 bases, the J end by 10 bases, with 12 bases between. Germline assignment: CDR1 SNHLY and CDR2 FYNNEI.

The chain combines TRBV19 with TRBJ2-3; D unresolved. CDR3 size: 13 residues. V was clipped by 5 bases and J by 0 bases, with 6 bases between them. CDR1 and CDR2 from the germline V gene are LNHDA and SQIVND (reference sequence). CDR3: CASSGVSTDTQYF. The CDR3 region has the DNA TGTGCCAGTAGTGGAGTGAGCACAGATACGCAGTATTTT.

The V and J genes are TRBV14 and TRBJ2-1; D assignment may be TRBD1 or TRBD2 (6 bases each). Trimming pared 4 bases from V and 0 bases from J, leaving 16 bases between. CDR1 and CDR2 from the germline V gene are SGHDN and FVKESK. The CDR3 runs 17 residues. The CDR3 sequence: CASSPLGGRSSYNEQFF. The CDR3 nucleotides are TGTGCCAGCAGCCCCCTCGGGGGCCGTAGCTCCTACAATGAGCAGTTCTTC. Looking up the rest from reference TRBV14 and TRBJ2-1 gives the full variable domain: EAGVTQFPSHSVIEKGQTVTLRCDPISGHDNLYWYRRVMGKEIKFLLHFVKESKQDESGMPNNRFLAERTGGTYSTLKVQPAELEDSGVYFCASSPLGGRSSYNEQFFGPGTRLTVL.

The rearrangement uses TRBV7-9 and TRBJ2-3; possibly TRBD2 for D (5 bases). The CDR3 length is 12 residues. V was clipped by 9 bases and J by 5 bases, with 12 bases between them. Germline V gene sequence: CDR1 SEHNR, CDR2 FQNEAQ (reference sequence). The CDR3 protein is CASSHGGDTQYF. CDR3 nucleotides: TGTGCCAGTTCCCATGGAGGAGATACGCAGTATTTT. Full variable domain (remainder filled in from reference TRBV7-9 and TRBJ2-3): DTGVSQNPRHKITKRGQNVTFRCDPISEHNRLYWYRQTLGQGPEFLTYFQNEAQLEKSRLLSDRFSAERPKGSFSTLEIQRTEQGDSAMYLCASSHGGDTQYFGPGTRLTVL.

The J gene is TRBJ1-1, the V gene TRBV2; D not certain. This CDR3 comprises 15 residues. The germline V and J ends were trimmed by 7 bases and 0 bases, with 15 bases remaining between them. Germline loops: CDR1 SNHLY, CDR2 FYNNEI. Here the CDR3 DNA reads TGTGCCAGCACCATCCCAACTCGTTTGAACACTGAAGCTTTCTTT. It codes for CASTIPTRLNTEAFF.

This clone was counted between two and nine times. The chain employs TRBV6-5 and TRBJ1-3; 7 bases fit TRBD1. The germline V gene has CDR1 MNHEY and CDR2 SVGAGI. The CDR3 runs 15 residues. Germline trimming cut 7 bases from V and 4 bases from J; bases unmatched to any gene: 10. The CDR3 protein is CASTLGGFGGNTIYF. The CDR3 DNA is TGTGCCAGCACCCTAGGGGGCTTTGGGGGAAACACCATATATTTT.

The chain employs TRBV19 and TRBJ1-1; TRBD1 aligns across 7 bases. This CDR3 comprises 16 residues. The germline gives CDR1 LNHDA, CDR2 SQIVND (reference sequence). J gave up 6 bases and V 7 bases, and 17 bases lay outside the gene matches. CDR3 nucleotides: TGTGCCAGTATTCCGACAGGGACCCCCTTTTCGGCTGAAGCTTTCTTT. Translation gives CASIPTGTPFSAEAFF.

This chain uses TRBV7-6 with TRBJ1-6; D may be TRBD1 (5 bases). Trimming removed 1 base from V and 1 base from J, with 17 bases in between. CDR3 length equals 19 residues. Per the germline V gene, CDR1 is SGHVS and CDR2 is FNYEAQ. CDR3 region: CASSLGDGTFASYNSPLHF. The CDR3 DNA follows: TGTGCCAGCAGCTTAGGGGATGGGACCTTTGCGTCCTATAATTCACCCCTCCACTTT.

This chain joins TRBV29-1 and TRBJ2-3; the match to TRBD2 covers 8 bases. This CDR3 is 14 amino acids long. V shed 0 bases and J 6 bases; nucleotides not matched to a gene: 5. The germline V gene encodes CDR1 SQVTM and CDR2 ANQGSEA. The CDR3 nucleotides read TGCAGCGTTGAAGAAGCGGGGGCCGGGGATACGCAGTATTTT. Translating it yields CSVEEAGAGDTQYF.

V gene TRBV30 combines with J gene TRBJ1-1, with D tentatively TRBD1 (5 bases). Germline V CDR1 and CDR2: GTSNPN, SVGIG (reference sequence). The CDR3 runs 15 residues. With 3 bases removed from V and 2 bases from J, the gap between germline ends came to 16 bases. The CDR3 spells CAWRETGLGNTEAFF. DNA for the CDR3: TGTGCCTGGAGGGAAACAGGTTTGGGAAACACTGAAGCTTTCTTT.

This clone was observed a single time. V and J are TRBV24-1 and TRBJ1-4, with 9 bases that match TRBD1. The CDR3 totals 15 residues. From germline, CDR1 is KGHDR and CDR2 SFDVKD. Trimming took 3 bases from V and 6 from J; bases not matched to a gene: 4. The CDR3 reads CATSDNRGRYEKLFF. CDR3 coding DNA: TGTGCCACCAGTGATAACAGGGGGCGTTATGAAAAACTGTTTTTT.

The chain employs TRBV5-1 and TRBJ1-1; no clear D. The CDR3 runs 14 residues. Trimming shortened V by 4 bases and J by 2 bases, and 12 bases separated the two germline ends. Germline V CDR1 and CDR2: SGHRS, YFSETQ. DNA of the CDR3: TGCGCCAGCAGCAGTGAGGCAGATAACACTGAAGCTTTCTTT. As protein: CASSSEADNTEAFF.

The chain has TRBV5-6 and TRBJ1-3; a possible D gene is TRBD1 (6 bases). This CDR3 is 15 amino acids long. Trimming took 4 bases from V and 3 from J, leaving 14 bases between them. Germline V CDR1 and CDR2: SGHDT, YYEEEE. CDR3: CASSRRGLDGNTIYF. CDR3 DNA sequence: TGTGCCAGCAGCAGGAGGGGGTTGGATGGAAACACCATATATTTT.

This clone was seen only once. V gene TRBV7-9 combines with J gene TRBJ2-5; D may match TRBD1 or TRBD2 (5 bases each). The V gene's germline CDR1 is SEHNR and CDR2 FQNEAQ (reference sequence). Trimming shortened V by 5 bases and J by 0 bases, and 16 bases separated the two germline ends. The length of the CDR3 is 16 residues. The CDR3 nucleotides are TGTGCCAGCAGCCGTCCCGGGACGGGGAACCAAGAGACCCAGTACTTC. This gives the protein CASSRPGTGNQETQYF. The full variable domain, rest sourced from reference TRBV7-9 and TRBJ2-5, is DTGVSQNPRHKITKRGQNVTFRCDPISEHNRLYWYRQTLGQGPEFLTYFQNEAQLEKSRLLSDRFSAERPKGSFSTLEIQRTEQGDSAMYLCASSRPGTGNQETQYFGPGTRLLVL.

This clone was seen once. The V call is TRBV6-5, the J call TRBJ1-2, with 8 bases aligning to TRBD1. Germline V CDR1 and CDR2: MNHEY, SVGAGI. This CDR3 spans 13 amino acids. V gave up 6 bases and J gave up 4 bases; unmatched junction bases: 4. The CDR3 nucleotides are TGTGCCAGCAGAAACGGACAGGGCTATGGCTACACCTTC. This codes for CASRNGQGYGYTF.

The chain recombines TRBV5-4 with TRBJ2-5; 7 bases align to TRBD1. Germline lookup yields CDR1 SGHNT and CDR2 YYREEE (reference sequence). Unmatched junction bases numbered 12, after V lost 5 bases and J lost 5 bases. CDR3 length: 15 amino acids. The CDR3 DNA is TGTGCCAGCAGTTATGCTACAGGGGTGGGGGAGACCCAGTACTTC. Its translation: CASSYATGVGETQYF.

The chain links TRBV18 to TRBJ1-4; no reliable D call. The CDR3 has 16 amino acids. Germline V gene lookup returns CDR1 KGHSH and CDR2 LQKENI. Between the trimmed V and J ends, which lost 3 bases and 0 bases, there was a span of 11 bases. CDR3 amino acids: CASSPLAGATNEKLFF. CDR3 nucleotide sequence: TGTGCCAGCTCACCGCTTGCCGGTGCAACTAATGAAAAACTGTTTTTT.

The table lists this clone with a few counts. This chain links TRBV29-1 with TRBJ2-2, with 7 bases identical to TRBD1. V dropped 3 bases and J dropped 2; count of bases not matched to a gene: 3. The CDR3 length is 14 residues. Looked up from germline, CDR1 is SQVTM and CDR2 is ANQGSEA. DNA for the CDR3: TGCAGCGTTGATAAAGGGGGCAACACCGGGGAGCTGTTTTTT. Translation: CSVDKGGNTGELFF.